The 20 T cell receptor beta chains below were found in one sample sequenced in a study of response to subunit inactivated influenza vaccine. TCRdb passed the RT-PCR reads through MiXCR, listing each CDR3 protein once. The sample holds about 190,000 distinct CDR3 sequences, about 15% seen once. Sequenced material: CD8+ T cells sorted from PBMCs, taken 5 days after vaccination. All receptors derive from a man in his fifties or sixties who received an inactivated influenza vaccine.

The rearrangement links TRBV4-2 to TRBJ2-7; TRBD2 agrees at 10 bases. This CDR3 is 16 amino acids long. Per the germline V gene, CDR1 is LGHNA and CDR2 is YNFKEQ. Trimming took 1 base from V and 4 from J; bases not matched to a gene: 7. Here the CDR3 DNA reads TGTGCCAGCAGCCAAGGAGGAAGGACTAGCGGATACGAGCAGTACTTC. This translates into CASSQGGRTSGYEQYF.

The chain employs TRBV9 and TRBJ1-5; a possible D gene is TRBD1 (6 bases). Germline CDR1 is SGDLS and CDR2 is YYNGEE. This CDR3 has 14 amino acids. Trimming shortened V by 2 bases and J by 6 bases, and 12 bases separated the two germline ends. DNA of the CDR3: TGTGCCAGCAGCGTGGACAGCGACGCTCAGCCCCAGCATTTT. This gives the protein CASSVDSDAQPQHF.

The chain recombines TRBV4-3 with TRBJ2-1; D gene unclear. Germline V gene lookup returns CDR1 LGHNA and CDR2 YSLEER. The CDR3 runs 15 residues. Trimming pared 1 base from V and 4 bases from J, leaving 11 bases between. CDR3 residues: CASSQGRPVYNEQFF. DNA of the CDR3: TGCGCCAGCAGCCAAGGGCGGCCGGTTTACAATGAGCAGTTCTTC.

The J gene is TRBJ2-7, the V gene TRBV6-1, with 9 bases identical to TRBD2. The length of the CDR3 is 15 residues. Trimming cost V 5 bases and J 4 bases; bases outside gene matches: 9. CDR1 MNHNS and CDR2 SASEGT come from the germline V gene. DNA of the CDR3: TGTGCCAGCAGTCCCTCTAGCGGGGACTTTTACGAGCAGTACTTC. As protein: CASSPSSGDFYEQYF.

The chain links TRBV6-5 to TRBJ2-2; D might be TRBD1 or TRBD2, each matching 5 bases. The V end was cut by 2 bases, the J end by 6 bases, with 13 bases between. This CDR3 comprises 15 residues. CDR1 and CDR2 (germline): MNHEY, SVGAGI. The CDR3 nucleotides are TGTGCCAGCAGTTACGCCACGGGGCGGGCCGGGGAGCTGTTTTTT. Protein sequence: CASSYATGRAGELFF.

This clonotype came up a few times. The genes are TRBV29-1 and TRBJ2-1; 7 nucleotides align to TRBD1. Germline V gives CDR1 SQVTM, CDR2 ANQGSEA. J gave up 7 bases and V 6 bases, and 9 bases lay outside the gene matches. This CDR3 region has 13 residues. The CDR3 region is CSVRATGYNEQFF. DNA of the CDR3: TGCAGCGTGAGGGCGACAGGGTATAATGAGCAGTTCTTC.

This clonotype was found many times. The chain carries TRBV6-1 and TRBJ2-2; 9 nucleotides align to TRBD2. The CDR3 extends over 15 amino acids. The trim removed 5 bases at V and 6 bases at J, leaving 7 bases unmatched. Looked up from germline, CDR1 is MNHNS and CDR2 is SASEGT. CDR3 sequence: CASSPYSGGAGELFF. In DNA form, the CDR3 reads TGTGCCAGCAGTCCTTATAGCGGGGGTGCCGGGGAGCTGTTTTTT.

This clonotype has at least ten counts. This sequence joins TRBV10-2 and TRBJ1-5, with D possibly TRBD1 on 6 matching bases. V was trimmed by 3 bases and J by 3 bases, leaving 12 bases between them. The CDR3 is made up of 15 amino acids. CDR1 and CDR2 from the germline V gene are WSHSY and SAAADI. CDR3 sequence reads: CASSDEQGNNQPQHF. The CDR3 bases are TGCGCCAGCAGTGATGAACAGGGAAACAATCAGCCCCAGCATTTT.

The CDR3 spells CASSPQGMNGYTF. The CDR3 DNA sequence: TGTGCCAGCAGCCCGCAGGGGATGAATGGCTACACCTTC. The chain uses TRBV5-8 and TRBJ1-2, with TRBD1 as a possible D gene (6 bases). The CDR3 contains 13 residues. Germline CDR1 and CDR2: SGHTS and YDEGEE. With 4 bases removed from V and 6 bases from J, the gap between germline ends came to 13 bases.

Points on this clonotype: Mismatch with germline at one junction end may stem from a read error. This chain links TRBV6-5 with TRBJ2-4, with 7 bases identical to TRBD2. Germline values: CDR1 MNHEY, CDR2 SVGAGI. This CDR3 is 15 amino acids long. In nucleotides, the CDR3 is TGTGCCAGCCGTTACTCTGAGCGGGGCAAAAACATTCAGTACTTC. It yields the protein CASRYSERGKNIQYF.

This clonotype was counted a few times. The CDR3 sequence is CASSPIAGEGTDTQYF. The CDR3 coding sequence is TGTGCCAGCAGTCCCATAGCGGGGGAGGGCACAGATACGCAGTATTTT. The V gene is TRBV27, the J gene TRBJ2-3; 9 nucleotides agree with TRBD2. V shed 5 bases and J 1 base; nucleotides not matched to a gene: 7. The CDR3 totals 16 residues. Germline loops: CDR1 MNHEY, CDR2 SMNVEV (reference sequence).

This chain joins TRBV6-2 or TRBV6-3 and TRBJ1-1; 10 bases match TRBD1. V shed 8 bases and J 7 bases; nucleotides not matched to a gene: 10. The CDR3 extends over 14 amino acids. Germline loops: CDR1 MNHEY, CDR2 SVGEGT. This chain's CDR3 is CASRLDRGLNEAFF. CDR3 DNA sequence: TGTGCCAGCCGACTCGACAGGGGGCTTAATGAAGCTTTCTTT.

This clonotype was detected ten times or more. The chain couples TRBV12-3 or TRBV12-4 to TRBJ1-3; tentative D call: TRBD1 (6 bases). Trimming left V 6 bases short and J 11 bases short, with 17 bases between. The CDR3 covers 13 residues. This CDR3 reads CASRGDMELAIYF. The DNA for the CDR3 is TGTGCCAGCAGGGGGGACATGGAATTGGCCATATATTTT.

The table lists this clonotype with a few counts. The chain recombines TRBV7-9 with TRBJ2-4; 7 nucleotides line up with TRBD1. The CDR3 runs 16 residues. V was clipped by 4 bases and J by 0 bases; unmatched bases: 6. Germline CDR1 is SEHNR and CDR2 is FQNEAQ (reference sequence). This chain's CDR3 is CASSSGQELAKNIQYF. CDR3 in DNA: TGTGCCAGCAGCTCCGGACAGGAATTAGCCAAAAACATTCAGTACTTC.

This clonotype was counted a few times. V is TRBV28 and J is TRBJ2-7, with 7 bases aligning to TRBD1. Trimming removed 5 bases from V and 7 bases from J; junction bases left unmatched: 11. This CDR3 comprises 14 residues. Germline CDR1 MDHEN, CDR2 SYDVKM. This CDR3 is CASSIRQGSGEQYF. The CDR3 coding sequence is TGTGCCAGCAGTATACGACAGGGTTCCGGGGAGCAGTACTTC.

This clonotype was counted between two and nine times. This chain joins TRBV29-1 and TRBJ1-2; D gene ambiguous. V dropped 6 bases and J dropped 8 bases, with 25 bases sitting between them. Germline V gives CDR1 SQVTM, CDR2 ANQGSEA. The CDR3 is 15 residues long. The CDR3 nucleotides read TGCAGCGTAAGAAAAGTGGAGCCCTTGGTGCTCGGCTACACCTTC. Residues: CSVRKVEPLVLGYTF.

The chain uses TRBV6-5 and TRBJ1-1; possibly TRBD1 for D (5 bases). V dropped 1 base and J dropped 7 bases, with 13 bases sitting between them. This CDR3 is built from 14 residues. Per germline, CDR1 MNHEY and CDR2 SVGAGI. DNA of the CDR3: TGTGCCAGCAGTTACTTTGGGGGATTAGGTGAAGCTTTCTTT. Translated: CASSYFGGLGEAFF.

There are many counts of this clonotype. The chain carries TRBV6-5 and TRBJ2-7, with D unresolved. V was cut by 0 bases and J by 0 bases, with 12 bases left in between. CDR1 and CDR2 (germline): MNHEY, SVGAGI. The CDR3 runs 16 residues. CDR3 DNA: TGTGCCAGCAGTTACTCCTCATTCACCATCTCCTACGAGCAGTACTTC. It translates to CASSYSSFTISYEQYF.

This clonotype was recorded a few times. The J gene is TRBJ1-1, the V gene TRBV7-9; no clear D gene. Germline CDR1 and CDR2: SEHNR and FQNEAQ (reference sequence). Trimming pared 5 bases from V and 4 bases from J, leaving 8 bases between. The CDR3 runs 12 residues. CDR3 nucleotide sequence: TGTGCCAGCAGCCCATGGGGCACTGAAGCTTTCTTT. Amino acid sequence: CASSPWGTEAFF.

This chain connects TRBV9 to TRBJ2-7; D is possibly TRBD2 (5 bases). CDR3 size: 15 residues. V was cut by 0 bases and J by 4 bases, with 14 bases left in between. The germline gives CDR1 SGDLS, CDR2 YYNGEE. CDR3 protein: CASSVEGDPRYEQYF. In DNA form, the CDR3 reads TGTGCCAGCAGCGTAGAGGGAGATCCGAGATACGAGCAGTACTTC.